This T cell receptor (beta chain) stems from a study of cytomegalovirus exposure and HLA in healthy donors (TCRdb year 2017). Context from the whole study: According to a later analysis, one platform produced both the roughly 120 validation repertoires and the roughly 660 repertoires of the first cohort. The aim of the study was to test whether cataloging public T cell receptors could identify signatures of past pathogen exposure. In addition to the first cohort of 666 subjects, a separate validation cohort of over 90 different subjects was used. To predict cytomegalovirus infection status, the study brought together high-throughput TCR immunosequencing, statistical association of individual TCRs with disease status, and machine learning.

The library was built by means of the immunoSEQ multiplex PCR assay. On the study's bioinformatics: A statistical classification framework was built for diagnosing cytomegalovirus status from the catalog of TCR beta chain sequences. TCRdb mirrors the immuneACCESS table, restricted to in-frame sequences. Some clones are absent from its copies; in checked studies, under half trace to an unresolved V gene, and the reason for the others is unknown. That table is the source of V, J and clone size, and D and trimming were worked out from the DNA. For this sample the table gives fewer than 200,000 clones, of which roughly nine tenths were detected only once. Of the sample, more than 2.5% falls within the top ten clones. A remark on this clone: The clone's antigen remains unknown. The input lacks base qualities; no much larger clone sits a single base away.

The CDR3 measures 15 amino acids from cysteine to phenylalanine. Of all the DNA, just the CDR3 is kept, 45 bases in frame from base 1. V is shortened by 4 bases, J by 2 bases, and the region joining them spans 15 bases. CDR1 and CDR2 (SGHKS, YYEKEE) derive from the germline V gene (reference sequence). What the study reported, not specific to this receptor: The authors suggested that the approach could potentially be extended to other disease states and immunological phenotypes. The validation cohort had no HLA typing available for a later analysis, so co-occurrence within that cohort was assessed over all 120 or so repertoires. The classifier was reported to diagnose cytomegalovirus status with high specificity and sensitivity in both the original cohort and the validation cohort. A later analysis found that TCRs clustered in the first cohort also tended to co-occur in the 130 or so validation repertoires, with roughly 95% of cluster scores above 0. The study listed over 150 TCR beta chains as associated with cytomegalovirus. In vitro tests confirmed that a few of the cytomegalovirus-associated TCR beta chains recognize cytomegalovirus antigens. Across donors, most TCR sequences were observed very rarely, whereas some public TCRs were present in many individuals.

The donors were included in the validation cohort of some 120 subjects, a group kept apart from the roughly 610-subject first cohort. Specimen: PBMCs. Recombination connected TRBV5-5 to TRBJ1-2, with no reliable assignment of the D segment. The source is a woman aged 18-29 years in good health and CMV-seropositive. The CDR3 region: CASSGWRAGNYGYTF. The sequenced DNA is TGTGCCAGCAGCGGGTGGAGGGCGGGGAACTATGGCTACACCTTC.